These T cell receptor beta chains were read from a single sample in a study of T cell clones after liver transplantation. Generated by immunoSEQ multiplex PCR, the TCRdb table keeps only in-frame clones and is missing some. The table lists some 80,000 clones, roughly 85% of them singletons. The source material was CD4+ T cells from blood, sampled roughly 3.5 years after liver transplant. The receptors come from a human patient who received a liver transplant. Some T cells here may be from the graft donor. Each CDR3 is given with its conserved first and last residue. The D gene is left open where the match is weak. Clone size is stated in some rows and not others, as once, few, many or a class when expanded.

TGTGCCAGCAGCTCCGGACAGGGGGTCACGTCTGGGGCCAACGTCCTGACTTTC CASSSGQGVTSGANVLTF 18 TRBJ2-6 TRBD1 . TRBV7-3
TGTGCCAGTAGTATCAAGGGGGCCTCTGGAAACACCATATATTTT CASSIKGASGNTIYF 15 TRBJ1-3 TRBD1 . TRBV19
TGTGCCAGCAGTTACGTCGGGGGGCTCGGTGGCTACACCTTC CASSYVGGLGGYTF 14 TRBJ1-2 . . TRBV6-5
TGTGCCAGCACCTGGTTAGGGTTTGGAAACACCATATATTTT CASTWLGFGNTIYF 14 TRBJ1-3 . . TRBV2
TGTGCCAGCAGTTACACTAGCGGGAGGACGGGGGAGCAGTACTTC CASSYTSGRTGEQYF 15 TRBJ2-7 TRBD2 . TRBV27
TGTGCCAGCAGCCCCCCGGGCAGGGTCTACGAGCAGTACTTC CASSPPGRVYEQYF 14 TRBJ2-7 . . TRBV28
TGCGCCAGCAGCCAAGATGTAATCCTAGCGGGTTACAATGAGCAGTTCTTC CASSQDVILAGYNEQFF 17 TRBJ2-1 TRBD2 . TRBV4-3
TGTGCCAGCAGGTCCTTGGACAGGGGGGCCGGGGAGCTGTTTTTT CASRSLDRGAGELFF 15 TRBJ2-2 TRBD1 . TRBV28
TGTGCCAGCACCCTGGGGGGTTACAATGAGCAGTTCTTC CASTLGGYNEQFF 13 TRBJ2-1 . . TRBV7-2
TGTGCCAGCAGCGTAGCAGGCCAGCAAAACTATGGCTACACCTTC CASSVAGQQNYGYTF 15 TRBJ1-2 . . TRBV9
TGTGCCAGCACTGCCGTCACAGGGGTTGGCTACACCTTC CASTAVTGVGYTF 13 TRBJ1-2 TRBD1 . TRBV28
TGTGCCAGCAGTTTATCTCTTAGCGGGAGGGCCGGGGACACCGGGGAGCTGTTTTTT CASSLSLSGRAGDTGELFF 19 TRBJ2-2 TRBD2 few TRBV27
TGTGCCAGCAGGCTAGACTACGAGCAGTACTTC CASRLDYEQYF 11 TRBJ2-7 . . TRBV7-3
TGTGCCAGCAGCCTGCGTCTGGGGGAAGAAAATGAGCAGTTCTTC CASSLRLGEENEQFF 15 TRBJ2-1 . . TRBV5-4
TGTGCCAGCAGTACATCGGAAAAACTGTTTTTT CASSTSEKLFF 11 TRBJ1-4 . . TRBV28
TGTGCCAGCGGGCTCCTCTACGAGCAGTACTTC CASGLLYEQYF 11 TRBJ2-7 . . TRBV6-6
TGTGCCAGTAGTATTACTAGCGGGAGCAAGAATGAGCAGTTCTTC CASSITSGSKNEQFF 15 TRBJ2-1 TRBD2 few TRBV19
TGTGCCAGCAGTTTATGGGCGTACTCTAACTATGGCTACACCTTC CASSLWAYSNYGYTF 15 TRBJ1-2 . . TRBV28
TGTGCCAGTCGGGACACTGAAGCTTTCTTT CASRDTEAFF 10 TRBJ1-1 . . TRBV28
TGCGCCAGCAGCCCCCAGGGACTAGCCGACACCTACGAGCAGTACTTC CASSPQGLADTYEQYF 16 TRBJ2-7 TRBD2 few TRBV5-1
TGTGCCAGCAGTTACTCGAACGGAGCCGGAGAGACCCAGTACTTC CASSYSNGAGETQYF 15 TRBJ2-5 . . TRBV6-5
TGTGCCAGCAGCTTAGCGTGGGGGAGGAGGTCCTACGAGCAGTACTTC CASSLAWGRRSYEQYF 16 TRBJ2-7 . few TRBV11-2
TGTGCCAGCAGCGTAGGAATGAGAGGGAAGACGGGCGAGCAGTACTTC CASSVGMRGKTGEQYF 16 TRBJ2-7 . . TRBV9
TGTGCCAGCAGCTTCACTAGCGGGGACGTCAATGAGCAGTTCTTC CASSFTSGDVNEQFF 15 TRBJ2-1 TRBD2 . TRBV5-4
TGTGCCAGCAGCCAAAGCTCTGGAAACACCATATATTTT CASSQSSGNTIYF 13 TRBJ1-3 . . TRBV28
TGTGCCAGCAGTGAAGGGAGGCTTACCTACAATGAGCAGTTCTTC CASSEGRLTYNEQFF 15 TRBJ2-1 . . TRBV2
TGCGCCAGCAGCACCACTTCAGGGGGCGGGACTGAAGCTTTCTTT CASSTTSGGGTEAFF 15 TRBJ1-1 TRBD1 . TRBV5-1
TGTGCCTGGAGTGGGGGGACAGCGCTTAATGAAAAACTGTTTTTT CAWSGGTALNEKLFF 15 TRBJ1-4 TRBD1 few TRBV30
TGTGCCAGCAGCTTTACCGGGCAGTTCCTTGGCTACACCTTC CASSFTGQFLGYTF 14 TRBJ1-2 . . TRBV7-9
TGCGCCAGCAGCTCTGGGGCAGGGTGGGCCGGGGAGCTGTTTTTT CASSSGAGWAGELFF 15 TRBJ2-2 . . TRBV5-1
TGTGCCAGCACCCTAGACCGTGACACTGAAGCTTTCTTT CASTLDRDTEAFF 13 TRBJ1-1 . . TRBV5-4
TGTGCCAGCAGCTTACAGCCCTCTAGGAATGAGCAGTTCTTC CASSLQPSRNEQFF 14 TRBJ2-1 . . TRBV6-4
TGTGCCAGCAGCTCCCAGGACATGGGCAATGAGCAGTTCTTC CASSSQDMGNEQFF 14 TRBJ2-1 . . TRBV7-6
TGCGCCAGCAGTGAGCGGACTAGCGGTCGCTACGAGCAGTACTTC CASSERTSGRYEQYF 15 TRBJ2-7 TRBD2 once TRBV10-2
TGTGCCAGCTCCAGGGGACCGACTACGAGCTCTGGGGCCAACGTCCTGACTTTC CASSRGPTTSSGANVLTF 18 TRBJ2-6 . . TRBV7-6
TGTGCCAGCAGCTTGTCCCGCCGGGAGGAACAGTACTTC CASSLSRREEQYF 13 TRBJ2-7 TRBD2 few TRBV7-9
TGTGCCAGCAGCATTAGCGGGAGGAACACCGGGGAGCTGTTTTTT CASSISGRNTGELFF 15 TRBJ2-2 TRBD2 . TRBV5-6
TGTGCTAGCAGCTCTCATAAAAATAATGAGCAGTTCTTC CASSSHKNNEQFF 13 TRBJ2-1 . . TRBV7-7
TGTGCCAGCACGGCCTTTTCCTACAATGAGCAGTTCTTC CASTAFSYNEQFF 13 TRBJ2-1 . . TRBV2
TGCAGCGTTAGGGGACACCCGGGCACTGAAGCTTTCTTT CSVRGHPGTEAFF 13 TRBJ1-1 . . TRBV29-1
TGTGCCAGCAGCACAGGCTTTTTCGGGGCGGGAAATCCTTACAATGAGCAGTTCTTC CASSTGFFGAGNPYNEQFF 19 TRBJ2-1 . . TRBV5-6
TGTGCCAGCAGCTGGAGAGAAGGGTCGAACACCGGGGAGCTGTTTTTT CASSWREGSNTGELFF 16 TRBJ2-2 . . TRBV5-6
TGTGCCAGCAGGATGGGACAGGGGGCCTATGGCTACACCTTC CASRMGQGAYGYTF 14 TRBJ1-2 TRBD1 . TRBV27
TGTGCCAGGCCGGGGTGCGGCAGCTCCTACAATGAGCAGTTCTTC CARPGCGSSYNEQFF 15 TRBJ2-1 . . TRBV5-3
TGTGCCAGCATTCCTTCTGGCCCGCGGGGGAATCAGCCCCAGCATTTT CASIPSGPRGNQPQHF 16 TRBJ1-5 . few TRBV2
TGCAGCGCCCGAGGGGGGTTTGCCGGCACAGATACGCAGTATTTT CSARGGFAGTDTQYF 15 TRBJ2-3 . . TRBV29-1
TGTGCCAGCAGCCCCAGGGGCGCAGGGTACGAGCAGTACTTC CASSPRGAGYEQYF 14 TRBJ2-7 . . TRBV6-5
TGTGCCAGCCGTCTCGCGGATACTGAAGCTTTCTTT CASRLADTEAFF 12 TRBJ1-1 . . TRBV6-1
TGCGCCAGCAGCTGGACTAGCGGATTCCCCGGGGAGCTGTTTTTT CASSWTSGFPGELFF 15 TRBJ2-2 TRBD2 few TRBV5-1
TGTGCCAGCAGCTCCGGGACAGGGCCCTATGGCTACACCTTC CASSSGTGPYGYTF 14 TRBJ1-2 TRBD1 few TRBV2
TGTGCCAGCAGCTTAACTAGCGGGAGGCTCAATGAGCAGTTCTTC CASSLTSGRLNEQFF 15 TRBJ2-1 TRBD2 . TRBV7-9
TGTGCCAGCAGCGTAAGTCCCCACCCCCTTAACACTGAAGCTTTCTTT CASSVSPHPLNTEAFF 16 TRBJ1-1 . . TRBV9
TGTGCCAGCAGCGTAGCAATCAACAGCTACAATGAGCAGTTCTTC CASSVAINSYNEQFF 15 TRBJ2-1 . . TRBV9